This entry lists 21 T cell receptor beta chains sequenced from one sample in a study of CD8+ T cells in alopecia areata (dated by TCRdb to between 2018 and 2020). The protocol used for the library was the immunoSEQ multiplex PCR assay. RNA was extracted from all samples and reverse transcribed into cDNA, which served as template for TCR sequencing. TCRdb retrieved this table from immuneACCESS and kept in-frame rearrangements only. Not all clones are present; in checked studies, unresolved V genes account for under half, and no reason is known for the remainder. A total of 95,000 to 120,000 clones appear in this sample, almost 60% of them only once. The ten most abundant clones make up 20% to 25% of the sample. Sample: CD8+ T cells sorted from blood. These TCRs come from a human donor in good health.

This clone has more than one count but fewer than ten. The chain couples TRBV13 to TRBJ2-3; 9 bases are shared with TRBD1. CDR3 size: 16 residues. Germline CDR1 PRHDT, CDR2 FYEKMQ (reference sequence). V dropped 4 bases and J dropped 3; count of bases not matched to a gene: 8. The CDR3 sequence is CASSSLSDRGTDTQYF. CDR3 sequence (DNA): TGTGCCAGCAGCTCCCTATCGGACAGGGGAACAGATACGCAGTATTTT.

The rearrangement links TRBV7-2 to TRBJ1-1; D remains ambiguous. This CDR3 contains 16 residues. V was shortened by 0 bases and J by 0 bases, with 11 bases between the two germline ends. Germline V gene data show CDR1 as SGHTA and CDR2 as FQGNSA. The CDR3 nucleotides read TGTGCCAGCAGCTTAGCTGGCGTGCAGATGAACACTGAAGCTTTCTTT. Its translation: CASSLAGVQMNTEAFF.

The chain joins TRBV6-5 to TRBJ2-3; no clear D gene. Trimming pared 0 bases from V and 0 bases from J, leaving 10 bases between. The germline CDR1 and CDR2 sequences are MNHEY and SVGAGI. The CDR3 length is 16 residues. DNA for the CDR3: TGTGCCAGCAGTTACTCGTGGCACTCTAGCACAGATACGCAGTATTTT. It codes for CASSYSWHSSTDTQYF.

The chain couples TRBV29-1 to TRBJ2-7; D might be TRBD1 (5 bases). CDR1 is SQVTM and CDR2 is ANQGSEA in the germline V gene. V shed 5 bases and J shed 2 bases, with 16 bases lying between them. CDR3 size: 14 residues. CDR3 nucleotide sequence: TGCAGCGTTCTCTCCCCGACAGAAACCTACGAGCAGTACTTC. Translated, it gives CSVLSPTETYEQYF.

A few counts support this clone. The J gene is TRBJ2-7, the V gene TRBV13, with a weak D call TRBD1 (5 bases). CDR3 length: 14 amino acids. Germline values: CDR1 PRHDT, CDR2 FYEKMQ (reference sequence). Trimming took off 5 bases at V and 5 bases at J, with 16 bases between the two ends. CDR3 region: CASSPPQGKDEQYF. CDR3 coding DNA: TGTGCCAGCAGCCCCCCCCAGGGCAAGGACGAGCAGTACTTC.

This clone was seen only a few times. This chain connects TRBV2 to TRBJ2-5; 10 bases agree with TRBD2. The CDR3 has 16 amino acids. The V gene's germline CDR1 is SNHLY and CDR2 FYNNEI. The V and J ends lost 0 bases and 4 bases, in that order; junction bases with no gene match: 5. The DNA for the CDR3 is TGTGCCAGCAGTGAAGCAAAGCGGGGGGGCCGAGAGACCCAGTACTTC. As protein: CASSEAKRGGRETQYF.

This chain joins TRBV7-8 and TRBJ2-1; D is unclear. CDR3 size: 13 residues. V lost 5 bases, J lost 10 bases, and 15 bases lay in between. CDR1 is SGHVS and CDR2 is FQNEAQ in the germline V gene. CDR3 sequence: CASSLIFGDEQFF. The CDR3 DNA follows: TGTGCCAGCAGCCTCATTTTTGGAGACGAGCAGTTCTTC.

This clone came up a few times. DNA for the CDR3: TGTGCCAGTAGTATTCCCAATGAGCAGTTCTTC. Its protein is CASSIPNEQFF. V and J are TRBV19 and TRBJ2-1; D call uncertain. The CDR3 length is 11 residues. Germline V gene data show CDR1 as LNHDA and CDR2 as SQIVND (reference sequence). Trimming removed 3 bases at V and 6 bases at J, with 3 bases between.

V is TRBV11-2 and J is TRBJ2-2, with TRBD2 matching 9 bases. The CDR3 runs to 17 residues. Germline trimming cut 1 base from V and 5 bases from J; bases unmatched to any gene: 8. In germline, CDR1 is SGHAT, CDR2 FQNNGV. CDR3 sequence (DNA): TGTGCCAGCAGCTTAGTCTTAGCGGGGGCGTGGACCGGGGAGCTGTTTTTT. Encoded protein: CASSLVLAGAWTGELFF.

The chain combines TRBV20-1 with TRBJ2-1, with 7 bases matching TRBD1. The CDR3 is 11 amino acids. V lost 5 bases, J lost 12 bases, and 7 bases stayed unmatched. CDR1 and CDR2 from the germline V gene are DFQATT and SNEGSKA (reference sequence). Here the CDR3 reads CSALVQGRQFF. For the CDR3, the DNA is TGCAGTGCTCTGGTACAGGGGAGGCAGTTCTTC.

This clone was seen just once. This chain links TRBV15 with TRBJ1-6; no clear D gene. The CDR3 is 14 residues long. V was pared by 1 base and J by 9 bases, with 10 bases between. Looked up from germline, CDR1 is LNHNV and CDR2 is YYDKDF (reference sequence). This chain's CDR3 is CATSRGPVGSPLHF. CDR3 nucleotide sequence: TGTGCCACCAGCAGAGGACCCGTGGGTTCACCCCTCCACTTT.

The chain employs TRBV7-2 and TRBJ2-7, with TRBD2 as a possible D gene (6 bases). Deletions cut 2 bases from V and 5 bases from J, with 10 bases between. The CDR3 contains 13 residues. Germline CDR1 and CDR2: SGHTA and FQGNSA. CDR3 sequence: CASSLSAGNEQYF. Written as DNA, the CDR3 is TGTGCCAGCAGCTTATCGGCGGGGAACGAGCAGTACTTC.

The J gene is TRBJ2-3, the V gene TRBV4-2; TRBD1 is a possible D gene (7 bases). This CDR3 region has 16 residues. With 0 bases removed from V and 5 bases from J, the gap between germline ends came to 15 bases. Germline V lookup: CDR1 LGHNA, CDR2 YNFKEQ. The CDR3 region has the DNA TGTGCCAGCAGCCAAGAAGGGGGCGGGGTCAAAGATACGCAGTATTTT. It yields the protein CASSQEGGGVKDTQYF.

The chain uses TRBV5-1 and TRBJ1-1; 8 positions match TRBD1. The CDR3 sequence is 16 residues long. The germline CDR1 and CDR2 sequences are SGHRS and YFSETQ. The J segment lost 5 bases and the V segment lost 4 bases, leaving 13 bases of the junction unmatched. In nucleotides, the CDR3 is TGCGCCAGCAGCCCAACAGGGGGGAGACGGAAGACTGAAGCTTTCTTT. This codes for CASSPTGGRRKTEAFF.

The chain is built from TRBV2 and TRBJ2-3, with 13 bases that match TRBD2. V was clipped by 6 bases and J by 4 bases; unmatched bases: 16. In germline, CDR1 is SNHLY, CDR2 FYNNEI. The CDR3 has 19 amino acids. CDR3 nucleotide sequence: TGTGCCAGCAGCGGCCGTTGGACTAGCGGGGGCCACGGTGCAGATACGCAGTATTTT. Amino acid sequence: CASSGRWTSGGHGADTQYF.

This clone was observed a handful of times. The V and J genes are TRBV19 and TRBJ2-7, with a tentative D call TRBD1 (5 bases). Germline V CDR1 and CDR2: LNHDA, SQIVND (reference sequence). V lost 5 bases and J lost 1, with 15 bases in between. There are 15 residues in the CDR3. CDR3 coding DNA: TGTGCCAGTAGTCCCCAGGGTGGGATATCCTACGAGCAGTACTTC. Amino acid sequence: CASSPQGGISYEQYF.

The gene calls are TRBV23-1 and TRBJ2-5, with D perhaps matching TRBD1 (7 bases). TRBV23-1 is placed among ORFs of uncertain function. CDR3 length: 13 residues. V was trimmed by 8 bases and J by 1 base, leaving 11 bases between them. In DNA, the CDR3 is TGCGCCAGCCCTCAGGGGGGCCAAGAGACCCAGTACTTC. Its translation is CASPQGGQETQYF.

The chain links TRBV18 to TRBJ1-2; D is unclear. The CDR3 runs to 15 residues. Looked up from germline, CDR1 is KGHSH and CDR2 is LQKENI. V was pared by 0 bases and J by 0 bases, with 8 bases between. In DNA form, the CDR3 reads TGTGCCAGCTCACCACCCGGAGGACCTAACTATGGCTACACCTTC. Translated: CASSPPGGPNYGYTF.

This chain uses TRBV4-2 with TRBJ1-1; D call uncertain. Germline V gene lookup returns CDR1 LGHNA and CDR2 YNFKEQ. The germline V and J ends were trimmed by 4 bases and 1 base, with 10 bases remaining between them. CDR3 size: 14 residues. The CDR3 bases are TGTGCCAGCAGCCCTAAAACTGAGAACACTGAAGCTTTCTTT. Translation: CASSPKTENTEAFF.

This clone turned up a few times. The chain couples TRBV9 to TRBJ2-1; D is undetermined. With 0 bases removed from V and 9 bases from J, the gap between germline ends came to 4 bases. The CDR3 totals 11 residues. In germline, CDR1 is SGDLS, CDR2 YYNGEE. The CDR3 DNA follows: TGTGCCAGCAGCGTAGGGGGTGAGCAGTTCTTC. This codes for CASSVGGEQFF.

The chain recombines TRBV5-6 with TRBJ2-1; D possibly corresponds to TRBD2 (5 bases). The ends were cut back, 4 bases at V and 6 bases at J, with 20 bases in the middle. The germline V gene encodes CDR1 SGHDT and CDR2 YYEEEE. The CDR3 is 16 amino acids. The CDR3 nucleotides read TGTGCCAGCAGCGCCTGGACTCTTGGGTCGGGCAATGAGCAGTTCTTC. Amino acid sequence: CASSAWTLGSGNEQFF.